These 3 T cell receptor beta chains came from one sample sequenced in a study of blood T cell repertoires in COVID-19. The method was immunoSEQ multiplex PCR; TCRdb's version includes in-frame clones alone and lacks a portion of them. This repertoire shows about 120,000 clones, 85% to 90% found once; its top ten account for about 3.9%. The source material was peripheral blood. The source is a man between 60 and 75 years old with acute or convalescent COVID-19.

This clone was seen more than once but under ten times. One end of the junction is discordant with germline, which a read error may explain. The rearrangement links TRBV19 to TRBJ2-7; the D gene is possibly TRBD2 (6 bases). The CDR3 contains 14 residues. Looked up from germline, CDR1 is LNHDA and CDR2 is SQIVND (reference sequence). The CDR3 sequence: CASRIAEGAGEQYF. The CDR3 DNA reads TGTGCCAGTAGGATAGCGGAGGGCGCGGGCGAGCAGTACTTC. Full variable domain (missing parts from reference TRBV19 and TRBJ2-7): DGGITQSPKYLFRKEGQNVTLSCEQNLNHDAMYWYRQDPGQGLRLIYYSQIVNDFQKGDIAEGYSVSREKKESFPLTVTSAQKNPTAFYLCASRIAEGAGEQYFGPGTRLTVT.

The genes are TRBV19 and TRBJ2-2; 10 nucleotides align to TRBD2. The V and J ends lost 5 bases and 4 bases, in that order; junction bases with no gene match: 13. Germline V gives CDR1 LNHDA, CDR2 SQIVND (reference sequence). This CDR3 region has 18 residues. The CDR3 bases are TGTGCCAGTAGTGGCTCGCTAGCGGGAGCTCTTAGCACCGGGGAGCTGTTTTTT. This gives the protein CASSGSLAGALSTGELFF. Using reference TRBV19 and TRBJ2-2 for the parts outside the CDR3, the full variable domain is DGGITQSPKYLFRKEGQNVTLSCEQNLNHDAMYWYRQDPGQGLRLIYYSQIVNDFQKGDIAEGYSVSREKKESFPLTVTSAQKNPTAFYLCASSGSLAGALSTGELFFGEGSRLTVL.

In nucleotides, the CDR3 is TGCGCCAGCAGCCAAGGTCGGGGGTCGGGGGGCGAGCAGTACTTC. Protein: CASSQGRGSGGEQYF. The chain links TRBV4-3 to TRBJ2-7; 7 bases line up with TRBD2. CDR1 and CDR2 from the germline V gene are LGHNA and YSLEER. V gave up 1 base and J gave up 6 bases; unmatched junction bases: 9. The CDR3 has 15 residues.